In its sample, the clone carrying this T cell receptor beta chain was seen many times. Antigen unknown. The data belong to a study of T-cell reconstitution after alpha-beta-depleted transplantation in children. Study-level results: Recipient T cells and thymic progenitors that survived gave rise to the high TCRbeta diversity observed at day 60 in some patients. Newly produced T cells mostly accounted for T-cell counts and diversity one year post-transplant. Reported findings indicate that, about two months after transplant, alpha-beta T cells came from several hundred expanded clones, which were derived from non-depleted graft cells.

With 0 bases removed from V and 6 bases from J, the gap between germline ends came to 3 bases. The germline V gene encodes CDR1 SGHDN and CDR2 FVKESK. This CDR3 is built from 12 residues. The library targeted TCRbeta and was prepared with unique molecular identifiers. From the PCR reads, TCRdb called clonotypes with MiXCR, one entry per CDR3 protein. The sample records about a million distinct CDR3 sequences, roughly 29% being singletons. This clonotype was obtained from a boy in the first two years of life who had a stem cell transplant for SCID, so the T cells may come from the graft donor. The chain links TRBV14 to TRBJ1-5; no firm D call. This specimen was PBMCs, mostly from graft donor cells, taken 360 days after TCRalphabeta/CD19-depleted stem cell transplant. The CDR3 nucleotides read TGTGCCAGCAGCCAAGACTCTCAGCCCCAGCATTTT. This codes for CASSQDSQPQHF.